This is a list of T cell receptor beta chains from one sample in a study of T cells in localized non-small cell lung cancer. Assay: immunoSEQ multiplex PCR; the TCRdb copy retains only in-frame clones and omits some. The sample yields roughly 48,000 clones, 70% to 85% seen once. The sample here was peripheral blood, taken before any cancer treatment. The receptor set was obtained from a man aged 40 to 70 with stage I squamous cell lung carcinoma. CDR3s include the opening cysteine and the closing phenylalanine or tryptophan.

j_gene | v_gene | CDR3aa
TRBJ1-2 | TRBV10-3 | CAIKGDSGPYGYTF
TRBJ1-6 | TRBV2 | CASRPLSPLHF
TRBJ1-2 | TRBV27 | CASGLVQGGGYTF
TRBJ1-1 | TRBV19 | CASSIPSDTGMNTEAFF
TRBJ1-4 | TRBV10-3 | CAISTGGDEKLFF
TRBJ1-1 | TRBV14 | CASSRNHGTEAFF
TRBJ1-3 | TRBV19 | CASSVASGNTIYF
TRBJ1-2 | TRBV4-2 | CASSQGRGNGYTF
TRBJ1-5 | TRBV28 | CASSTGSHQPQHF
TRBJ1-2 | TRBV7-2 | CASSPPRVRAKGYTF
TRBJ1-4 | TRBV14 | CASSQGLGKLFF
TRBJ2-1 | TRBV7-9 | CASSLGGGRQFF
TRBJ2-1 | TRBV7-3 | CASSSLLTALDNEQFF
TRBJ2-1 | TRBV27 | CASSSPTGTGGPNEQFF
TRBJ2-5 | TRBV9 | CASSVEGGGTGETQYF
TRBJ2-1 | TRBV29-1 | CSVHPPSYNEQFF
TRBJ2-7 | TRBV6-5 | CASSYGGGQIPYEQYF
TRBJ2-3 | TRBV29-1 | CSMGQDFTDTQYF
TRBJ1-6 | TRBV7-3 | CASSQSGTYNSPLHF
TRBJ2-5 | TRBV5-4 | CASSSGLAGEETQYF
TRBJ2-7 | TRBV5-1 | CASSLQGYYEQYF
TRBJ1-4 | TRBV5-1 | CASSLQGRDEKLFF
TRBJ2-2 | TRBV7-9 | CASSPSPGGRAGELFF
TRBJ2-7 | TRBV28 | CASKRSSYEQYF
TRBJ2-1 | TRBV9 | CASSSLAAYNEQFF
TRBJ2-5 | TRBV5-1 | CASSLAGTSRETQYF
TRBJ2-5 | TRBV18 | CASSPAGAGETQYF
TRBJ1-4 | TRBV28 | CASSPGNRAHEKLFF
TRBJ1-4 | TRBV19 | CAGYRVGTNEKLFF
TRBJ1-1 | TRBV5-1 | CASRSRTANTEAFF
TRBJ1-4 | TRBV5-1 | CASSLGWDEKLFF
TRBJ1-3 | TRBV28 | CATTLSLAGNTIYF
TRBJ2-2 | TRBV28 | CASSTGSWTSRLGIRTGELFF
TRBJ2-3 | TRBV4-2 | CASGLDTQYF
TRBJ2-4 | TRBV9 | CASSAGVVKNIQYF
TRBJ2-3 | TRBV9 | CASSPGTSGGHTQYF
TRBJ2-1 | TRBV9 | CASSVGPSGSYNEQFF
TRBJ1-2 | TRBV6-5 | CASSYLTASHGYTF
TRBJ2-5 | TRBV21-1 | CASIPGQNRQETQYF
TRBJ2-7 | TRBV5-4 | CASSSFAALSYEQYF
TRBJ1-1 | TRBV6-5 | CASSYSRRMNTEAFF
TRBJ1-2 | TRBV6-6 | CASQLNYGYTF
TRBJ1-2 | TRBV5-4 | CASRSGTDAYGYTF
TRBJ2-7 | TRBV7-2 | CASSSGQLSYEQYF
TRBJ2-7 | TRBV6-5 | CASSYSSQIYEQYF
TRBJ2-7 | TRBV11-2 | CASSPGPGTYEQYF
TRBJ1-1 | TRBV6-6 | CASTQGNTEAFF
TRBJ2-2 | TRBV5-1 | CASSPGPDTGELFF
TRBJ1-1 | TRBV28 | CASLPSGGRTNTEAFF
TRBJ2-1 | TRBV5-1 | CASSGWQGDNEQFF
TRBJ1-2 | TRBV28 | CASSGGATNYGYTF
TRBJ1-2 | TRBV10-2 | CASSEFAKRGYTF
TRBJ1-2 | TRBV19 | CASRTGTQGRGYTF
TRBJ1-2 | TRBV5-3 | CARSDSWRGPNYGYTF
TRBJ2-6 | TRBV15 | CATSRARGQGQSGANVLTF
TRBJ2-1 | TRBV7-2 | CASNGGASPYNEQFF
TRBJ2-7 | TRBV2 | CASSVFLKTGSYEQYF